This T cell receptor beta chain came from a study of glioma-infiltrating T cells after dendritic cell vaccination. Study-wide context: Three intradermal dendritic cell vaccine injections were given every two weeks.

Germline trimming cut 5 bases from V and 3 bases from J; bases unmatched to any gene: 4. The CDR3 consists of 14 residues. Per the germline V gene, CDR1 is SEHNR and CDR2 is FQNEAQ (reference sequence). Study-level points and caveats: Longer survival after dendritic cell vaccination followed higher pretreatment TIL content.

Notes on this clone: Its antigen is unknown.

Primers: 60 V beta forward and 13 J beta reverse. Profiled with immunoSEQ multiplex PCR; TCRdb holds only in-frame clones, not every one. The sample records 100,000 to 120,000 clones, roughly 90% being singletons. The time point: after dendritic cell vaccination, including at tumor progression/relapse. The sequencing used blood, collected after dendritic cell vaccination. The origin of this receptor is a human donor with glioblastoma. V is TRBV7-9 and J is TRBJ2-7; TRBD2 matches at 10 bases. CDR3 residues: CASSPGLADYEQYF. DNA of the CDR3: TGTGCCAGCAGCCCCGGACTAGCGGACTACGAGCAGTACTTC.